The clone carrying this T cell receptor (beta chain) showed up just a few times. V shed 0 bases and J shed 4 bases, with 11 bases lying between them. CDR3 size: 16 residues. Per the germline V gene, CDR1 is SGHKS and CDR2 is YYEKEE (reference sequence). TCRdb called the RT-PCR reads again in MiXCR, with one record for every CDR3 protein. The sample yields about 540,000 distinct CDR3 sequences, approximately 22% seen once. These data are taken from a study of response to subunit inactivated influenza vaccine. These data were also filed under a second study, of T cells expressing NK-cell markers. That paper adds: Researchers built TCR beta cDNA using 5'RACE template switching with UMIs.

This TCR was recovered from a man aged 50-59 years who received an inactivated influenza vaccine. The starting material was CD4+ T cells sorted from PBMCs, obtained approximately 12 days after vaccination. The chain carries TRBV5-5 and TRBJ1-6; D is undetermined. CDR3 residues: CASSLEPPGYNSPLHF. DNA for the CDR3: TGTGCCAGCAGCTTGGAACCTCCCGGGTATAATTCACCCCTCCACTTT.